The next 15 T cell receptor beta chains were all read from a single sample in a study of cytomegalovirus exposure and HLA in healthy donors. The PCR employed 60 Vbeta primers together with 13 Jbeta primers. Here immunoSEQ multiplex PCR was the method, and the copy in TCRdb shows in-frame clones only, minus some. This sample's table has some 150,000 clones. Sequencing was done on a sample of PBMCs. These receptors came from a man between 40 and 49 years old in good health and CMV-seronegative.

V gene TRBV2 combines with J gene TRBJ2-3; D possibly corresponds to TRBD2 (5 bases). Trimming shortened V by 2 bases and J by 6 bases, and 9 bases separated the two germline ends. Germline V lookup: CDR1 SNHLY, CDR2 FYNNEI. This CDR3 is 13 amino acids long. For the CDR3, the DNA is TGTGCCAGCAGTGAACGGGGTTGGGATACGCAGTATTTT. Translating it yields CASSERGWDTQYF.

The rearrangement links TRBV10-3 to TRBJ1-4, with 11 bases fitting TRBD1. The CDR3 covers 15 residues. Germline CDR1 is ENHRY and CDR2 is SYGVKD. V dropped 4 bases and J dropped 4; count of bases not matched to a gene: 2. The CDR3: CAISGGTGGNEKLFF. The CDR3 DNA follows: TGTGCCATCAGTGGGGGGACAGGGGGTAATGAAAAACTGTTTTTT.

This rearrangement joins TRBV27 to TRBJ1-1; D gene unclear. CDR1 and CDR2 from the germline V gene are MNHEY and SMNVEV (reference sequence). The V end was cut by 0 bases, the J end by 1 base, with 3 bases between. The CDR3 runs to 13 residues. The CDR3 DNA follows: TGTGCCAGCAGTTTATCAGCGAACACTGAAGCTTTCTTT. Encoded protein: CASSLSANTEAFF.

The chain carries TRBV5-1 and TRBJ2-1; 10 bases align to TRBD2. J was trimmed by 4 bases and V by 6 bases; bases with no gene match: 7. Germline CDR1 SGHRS, CDR2 YFSETQ. This CDR3 contains 15 residues. The CDR3: CASKPLAGAYNEQFF. The CDR3, as DNA: TGCGCCAGCAAACCTCTAGCGGGGGCTTACAATGAGCAGTTCTTC.

V usage is TRBV28 and J usage is TRBJ1-2; 9 bases are a match to TRBD1. Germline-derived CDR1 and CDR2 are MDHEN and SYDVKM. The CDR3 length is 14 residues. The junction had 14 bases not matched to a gene; V was cut back by 10 bases and J by 8 bases. CDR3 loop: CATPGQGGVGGYTF. CDR3 sequence (DNA): TGTGCCACCCCGGGACAGGGAGGGGTAGGGGGCTACACCTTC.

The chain employs TRBV5-1 and TRBJ2-2; 10 bases are a match to TRBD1. Germline-derived CDR1 and CDR2 are SGHRS and YFSETQ. The CDR3 spans 16 residues. Germline trimming cut 1 base from V and 3 bases from J; bases unmatched to any gene: 3. DNA of the CDR3: TGCGCCAGCAGCTTGCGACAGGGGGCGGACACCGGGGAGCTGTTTTTT. Translation gives CASSLRQGADTGELFF.

The V gene is TRBV2, the J gene TRBJ1-5, with 9 bases fitting TRBD1. The ends lost 6 bases at V and 7 bases at J; junction bases unmatched: 4. Germline V CDR1 and CDR2: SNHLY, FYNNEI. The CDR3 consists of 13 residues. CDR3 nucleotide sequence: TGTGCCAGCAGGGGACAGGGTTTGCAGCCCCAGCATTTT. Translating it yields CASRGQGLQPQHF.

Written as DNA, the CDR3 is TGCGCCAGCAGCGTCGACAGGGAACGTTACGAGCAGTACTTC. Encoded protein: CASSVDRERYEQYF. The chain uses TRBV5-1 and TRBJ2-7; 7 nucleotides line up with TRBD1. The CDR3 spans 14 residues. CDR1 is SGHRS, CDR2 YFSETQ, per germline. V trimming: 4 bases; J trimming: 4 bases; junction bases outside the gene matches: 8. Complete variable domain (other parts from reference TRBV5-1 and TRBJ2-7): KAGVTQTPRYLIKTRGQQVTLSCSPISGHRSVSWYQQTPGQGLQFLFEYFSETQRNKGNFPGRFSGRQFSNSRSEMNVSTLELGDSALYLCASSVDRERYEQYFGPGTRLTVT.

This rearrangement joins TRBV5-4 to TRBJ1-5; 7 bases map to TRBD1. V was pared by 0 bases and J by 4 bases, with 4 bases of the junction left unmatched. This CDR3 spans 15 amino acids. Germline CDR1 is SGHNT and CDR2 is YYREEE (reference sequence). In DNA, the CDR3 is TGTGCCAGCAGCTTGGACAGGGGCTTTAATCAGCCCCAGCATTTT. Translating it yields CASSLDRGFNQPQHF.

V and J are TRBV9 and TRBJ1-2, with 8 nucleotides matching TRBD1. The CDR3 runs 13 residues. The J segment lost 8 bases and the V segment lost 0 bases, leaving 3 bases of the junction unmatched. The germline V gene encodes CDR1 SGDLS and CDR2 YYNGEE. The CDR3 DNA reads as TGTGCCAGCAGCGTAGAACAGGGGGAAGGCTACACCTTC. Protein sequence: CASSVEQGEGYTF. The full variable domain, its missing parts supplied by reference TRBV9 and TRBJ1-2, is DSGVTQTPKHLITATGQRVTLRCSPRSGDLSVYWYQQSLDQGLQFLIQYYNGEERAKGNILERFSAQQFPDLHSELNLSSLELGDSALYFCASSVEQGEGYTFGSGTRLTVV.

CDR3 bases: TGTGCCAGCACTCGGACACCGAACACTGAAGCTTTCTTT. Protein: CASTRTPNTEAFF. The V and J genes are TRBV5-6 and TRBJ1-1; TRBD1 is a possible D gene (5 bases). The CDR3 totals 13 residues. Germline V CDR1 and CDR2: SGHDT, YYEEEE. V was pared by 6 bases and J by 1 base, with 10 bases between.

This chain uses TRBV19 with TRBJ2-7, with D uncertain. Between the trimmed V and J ends, which lost 5 bases and 2 bases, there was a span of 7 bases. The CDR3 sequence is 12 residues long. In germline, CDR1 is LNHDA, CDR2 SQIVND (reference sequence). CDR3: CASSQATYEQYF. CDR3 in DNA: TGTGCCAGTAGTCAGGCTACCTACGAGCAGTACTTC.

CDR3 DNA: TGCAGCGTTGTCGACAGGGCCTACGAGCAGTACTTC. Translation gives CSVVDRAYEQYF. This chain joins TRBV29-1 and TRBJ2-5; 7 bases align to TRBD1. The J call is doubtful: the DNA matches TRBJ2-7 better. CDR1 and CDR2 (germline): SQVTM, ANQGSEA. This CDR3 has 12 residues.

This chain links TRBV11-2 with TRBJ1-6; D remains ambiguous. V was pared by 2 bases and J by 7 bases, with 12 bases between. Germline V lookup: CDR1 SGHAT, CDR2 FQNNGV. The CDR3 is 15 residues long. The CDR3 here is CASSLKAGTNSPLHF. The CDR3, as DNA: TGTGCCAGCAGCTTAAAGGCAGGAACAAATTCACCCCTCCACTTT.

The genes are TRBV7-2 and TRBJ1-1; tentatively, D is TRBD1 (5 bases). This CDR3 comprises 13 residues. The germline V and J ends were trimmed by 3 bases and 0 bases, with 5 bases remaining between them. Germline CDR1 SGHTA, CDR2 FQGNSA. CDR3: CASSFRVNTEAFF. The CDR3 DNA is TGTGCCAGCAGCTTCAGGGTGAACACTGAAGCTTTCTTT. Full variable domain (outside the CDR3, taken from reference TRBV7-2 and TRBJ1-1): GAGVSQSPSNKVTEKGKDVELRCDPISGHTALYWYRQSLGQGLEFLIYFQGNSAPDKSGLPSDRFSAERTGGSVSTLTIQRTQQEDSAVYLCASSFRVNTEAFFGQGTRLTVV.